This TCR beta chain was profiled in a study of shared clonotypes between healthy human individuals. In the naive CD8 group, cells lacked CD45RO and were positively selected for CCR7, so terminally differentiated effector memory CD45RA+ cells were left out. The CDR3 is made up of 16 amino acids. Germline V gene sequence: CDR1 SGHTA, CDR2 FQGNSA. The V gene lost 6 bases and the J gene lost 0 bases, with 15 bases spanning the gap. Libraries were prepared by immunoSEQ multiplex PCR; TCRdb keeps only in-frame clonotypes and omits some of them. The sample holds over 800,000 clones, almost 95% seen once. The receptor's source is a man aged 30 to 39 in good health. This chain connects TRBV7-2 to TRBJ2-1; the D gene is possibly TRBD2 (6 bases). Sequences were obtained from naive CD8+ T cells sorted from blood. CDR3 bases: TGTGCCAGCAGTCGATATAGCGGAGGCTCCTACAATGAGCAGTTCTTC. Its translation is CASSRYSGGSYNEQFF. Combining the CDR3 with reference TRBV7-2 and TRBJ2-1 gives the whole variable domain GAGVSQSPSNKVTEKGKDVELRCDPISGHTALYWYRQSLGQGLEFLIYFQGNSAPDKSGLPSDRFSAERTGGSVSTLTIQRTQQEDSAVYLCASSRYSGGSYNEQFFGPGTRLTVL.